This T cell receptor (beta chain) was sequenced for a study of blood T cell repertoires in COVID-19. The wider study: Acute-phase and convalescent COVID-19 samples originated in the United States, Italy and Spain. Sources were T cells, B-cell-depleted T cells, or PBMCs; the material itself was cDNA or gDNA.

How the authors handled the data: By means of reference gene primer amplification, nucleated cell counts were estimated. Sequencing was performed with immunoSEQ multiplex PCR; in TCRdb, only in-frame clones are kept and a portion is missing. From that table come the V and J calls and clone size; the DNA was used to work out D and trimming. The sample records around 130,000 clones, 75% to 90% being singletons. A single count supports this clone. The CDR3 runs 16 residues. Germline V gene data show CDR1 as MGHRA and CDR2 as YSYEKL. The trim removed 1 base at V and 8 bases at J, leaving 12 bases unmatched.

This receptor was taken from a human donor in a cohort sampled during active COVID-19. The V gene is TRBV4-1, the J gene TRBJ1-1; 8 nucleotides agree with TRBD1. The sequenced sample consisted of peripheral blood. CDR3 protein: CASSQGKGQGWDEAFF. CDR3 sequence (DNA): TGCGCCAGCAGCCAAGGAAAAGGACAGGGCTGGGACGAAGCTTTCTTT.